The 5 T cell receptor beta chains below all came from one sample that was sequenced in a study of T-cell reconstitution after alpha-beta-depleted transplantation in children. Unique molecular identifiers were incorporated when the TCRbeta library was constructed. A single record per CDR3 protein comes from TCRdb applying MiXCR to the PCR reads. The sample records hundreds of thousands of distinct CDR3 sequences, around 18% being singletons. Material: PBMCs from the stem cell graft donor, obtained from the stem cell graft. Source of these receptors: a human donor who donated a stem cell graft to a child with acute lymphoblastic leukemia.

This clonotype was picked up a small number of times. This sequence joins TRBV7-9 and TRBJ1-1, with D perhaps matching TRBD1 (5 bases). The CDR3 is made up of 14 amino acids. The germline V and J ends were trimmed by 5 bases and 8 bases, with 18 bases remaining between them. CDR1 and CDR2 from the germline V gene are SEHNR and FQNEAQ (reference sequence). CDR3 in DNA: TGTGCCAGCAGCGGAGGGACCGGTGGGCCGGAAGCTTTCTTT. As protein: CASSGGTGGPEAFF.

This clonotype has ten or more counts. The chain has TRBV28 and TRBJ2-3; 12 nucleotides line up with TRBD1. With 6 bases clipped from V and 2 bases from J, the junction kept 3 bases outside the gene matches. CDR3 length: 15 amino acids. The germline CDR1 and CDR2 sequences are MDHEN and SYDVKM. CDR3 loop: CASSLGQGATDTQYF. In DNA, the CDR3 is TGTGCCAGCAGCTTGGGACAGGGGGCCACAGATACGCAGTATTTT.

The V and J genes are TRBV10-2 and TRBJ2-5; 9 bases map to TRBD2. The V gene's germline CDR1 is WSHSY and CDR2 SAAADI. This CDR3 contains 16 residues. Trimming cost V 2 bases and J 1 base; bases outside gene matches: 5. The CDR3 DNA reads TGCGCCAGCAGTGAGGCGGGAGGGCCGTCCCAAGAGACCCAGTACTTC. Translated: CASSEAGGPSQETQYF.

This chain joins TRBV7-9 and TRBJ2-7, with D perhaps TRBD2 (7 bases). The V end was cut by 5 bases, the J end by 3 bases, with 17 bases between. Germline loops: CDR1 SEHNR, CDR2 FQNEAQ (reference sequence). The CDR3 runs to 15 residues. The CDR3 DNA reads as TGTGCCAGCAGCCACCGGAGGGGGGGACGCTACGAGCAGTACTTC. Residues: CASSHRRGGRYEQYF. Drawing the rest from reference TRBV7-9 and TRBJ2-7, the complete variable domain is DTGVSQNPRHKITKRGQNVTFRCDPISEHNRLYWYRQTLGQGPEFLTYFQNEAQLEKSRLLSDRFSAERPKGSFSTLEIQRTEQGDSAMYLCASSHRRGGRYEQYFGPGTRLTVT.

There are a few counts of this clonotype. The rearrangement joins TRBV3-1 to TRBJ1-2; D remains unclear. V shed 0 bases and J shed 5 bases, with 7 bases lying between them. Germline V lookup: CDR1 LGHDT, CDR2 YNNKEL (reference sequence). The CDR3 extends over 13 amino acids. CDR3 sequence reads: CASSQDQRYGYTF. CDR3 DNA sequence: TGTGCCAGCAGCCAAGACCAGCGTTATGGCTACACCTTC.